Below, one TCR beta chain is given with its context. Its antigen is as yet unknown. Data came from immunoSEQ multiplex PCR; TCRdb stores just in-frame clones and leaves some out. The repertoire includes 50,000 to 75,000 clones, about 94% of them detected once, and about 0.4% sits in the top ten. The data were obtained in a study of graft-versus-host responses after intestinal transplantation. On the study more broadly: Among the recipients, transplants were multivisceral, liver-intestinal, or isolated intestinal.

The study's findings and limits: Recipient marrow showed GvH clones, some seen first in ileum or blood. Individuals carrying graft-donor T cell macrochimerism showed high graft-versus-host to host-versus-graft clonal ratios in allografts.

CDR1 is SGHRS and CDR2 is YFSETQ in the germline V gene. V gave up 3 bases and J gave up 7 bases; unmatched junction bases: 8. The CDR3 sequence is 15 residues long. The material was unstimulated CD4+ T cells sorted from spleen or lymph node cells, obtained before transplant. The origin of this receptor is a human donor who was the organ donor for an intestinal transplant. The rearrangement uses TRBV5-1 and TRBJ2-3; 10 nucleotides match TRBD1. The CDR3 loop reads CASSSGDRGGNTQYF. Here the CDR3 DNA reads TGCGCCAGCAGCTCAGGGGACAGGGGTGGAAATACGCAGTATTTT.